This T cell receptor beta chain was sequenced in a study of early T cells in non-severe SARS-CoV-2 infection. As for the study in general: Sequencing of bulk RNA from unsorted whole blood was done, without chain pairing.

To note about this clonotype: Antigen specificity is unknown.

CDR1 SQVTM and CDR2 ANQGSEA come from the germline V gene. V lost 7 bases to trimming and J lost 1 base, with 4 bases between them. The CDR3 sequence is 10 residues long. Attachment of unique molecular identifiers was made to individual cDNA molecules. MiXCR, run by TCRdb on the 5' RACE reads, gives a single entry per CDR3 protein. The table includes under 90,000 distinct CDR3 sequences, approximately 14% detected once. Study-wide results and caveats: Reliance on VDJdb matching favored anti-spike CD8 responses; private and CD4 specificities were missed.

This receptor was identified in an adult who was a healthcare worker with PCR-confirmed SARS-CoV-2 infection or an uninfected control (not recorded which). The sample consisted of whole blood. This chain uses TRBV29-1 with TRBJ1-1, with no clear D. The CDR3: CSGRNTEAFF. The CDR3 coding sequence is TGCAGCGGGCGGAACACTGAAGCTTTCTTT.